The clone carrying this TCR beta chain has a handful of counts. Its matching antigen is unknown. This record belongs to a study of OX40 agonist ivuxolimab in advanced cancers. Findings and limits, study-wide: Specificity for antigen went undetermined in the expanded peripheral T cells. With doses of 0.1 to 3.0 mg/kg, CD4+ and CD8+ blood T cells had undergone clonal expansion by week 6.

Sequencing used immunoSEQ multiplex PCR; TCRdb keeps in-frame clones, though not all of them. The sample holds about 45,000 clones, around 90% seen once. Between the trimmed V and J ends, which lost 2 bases and 2 bases, there was a span of 7 bases. The CDR3 spans 14 residues. Germline CDR1 LNHDA, CDR2 SQIVND (reference sequence). The source of this sequence is an adult with an advanced solid tumor such as melanoma, head and neck, liver or kidney cancer. The chain couples TRBV19 to TRBJ1-5, with no clear D. The sample in question was CD4+ or CD8+ T cells sorted from blood, obtained in a trial of the OX40 agonist ivuxolimab. CDR3 sequence: CASSISRGNQPQHF. CDR3 in DNA: TGTGCCAGTAGTATAAGTAGGGGCAATCAGCCCCAGCATTTT.